The 31 T cell receptor beta chains listed next were all sequenced from one sample in a study of a mutant IDH1 vaccine in newly diagnosed glioma. As to time point: week 23, last vaccination. Alongside topical imiquimod, each dose of vaccine comprised 300 ug of mutant IDH1 20-mer peptide. TCRdb keeps only in-frame clones here, not all; method: immunoSEQ multiplex PCR. This sample yields tens of thousands of clones, of which approximately 87% are seen a single time; roughly 1.5% belongs to the top ten. Their antigen targets remain unknown. The starting material was PBMCs, obtained from a glioma patient whose treatment included an IDH1 peptide vaccine. The source of these receptors is a man aged 40-55 years with glioma.

This chain links TRBV6-4 with TRBJ1-1; weak D call: TRBD1 (6 bases). Per germline, CDR1 MRHNA and CDR2 SNTAGT. The CDR3 loop spans 16 amino acids. V gave up 6 bases and J gave up 1 base, with 18 bases separating them. The CDR3: CASSPFGTGRNTEAFF. DNA of the CDR3: TGTGCCAGCAGCCCTTTTGGCACAGGGCGGAACACTGAAGCTTTCTTT.

The chain uses TRBV9 and TRBJ2-3; TRBD2 matches 10 bases. With V trimmed by 0 bases and J by 2 bases, 3 bases remained unmatched. The CDR3 has 16 residues. In germline, CDR1 is SGDLS, CDR2 YYNGEE. CDR3 nucleotides: TGTGCCAGCAGCGTAGGGACTAGCGGATACACAGATACGCAGTATTTT. Residues: CASSVGTSGYTDTQYF.

V and J are TRBV5-1 and TRBJ2-7; 9 bases fit TRBD1. This CDR3 spans 16 amino acids. The ends lost 3 bases at V and 7 bases at J; junction bases unmatched: 14. CDR1 and CDR2 (germline): SGHRS, YFSETQ. CDR3 sequence: CASSSGQGGRYREQYF. The CDR3 nucleotides read TGCGCCAGCAGCTCGGGACAGGGCGGGCGTTACCGGGAGCAGTACTTC. The whole variable domain, filled in from reference TRBV5-1 and TRBJ2-7, reads KAGVTQTPRYLIKTRGQQVTLSCSPISGHRSVSWYQQTPGQGLQFLFEYFSETQRNKGNFPGRFSGRQFSNSRSEMNVSTLELGDSALYLCASSSGQGGRYREQYFGPGTRLTVT.

This clone was counted a single time. The rearrangement joins TRBV9 to TRBJ2-1; 7 bases fit TRBD2. The J segment lost 8 bases and the V segment lost 0 bases, leaving 2 bases of the junction unmatched. Germline loops: CDR1 SGDLS, CDR2 YYNGEE. CDR3 size: 13 residues. CDR3 bases: TGTGCCAGCAGCGTAGCGGGGGGACATGAGCAGTTCTTC. It is translated as CASSVAGGHEQFF. The full variable domain, its missing parts supplied by reference TRBV9 and TRBJ2-1, is DSGVTQTPKHLITATGQRVTLRCSPRSGDLSVYWYQQSLDQGLQFLIQYYNGEERAKGNILERFSAQQFPDLHSELNLSSLELGDSALYFCASSVAGGHEQFFGPGTRLTVL.

The chain combines TRBV2 with TRBJ2-1; the match to TRBD2 covers 13 bases. J lost 8 bases, V lost 7 bases, and 8 bases had no gene match. Germline V CDR1 and CDR2: SNHLY, FYNNEI. The CDR3 consists of 15 residues. CDR3 sequence: CASKPGLAGVHEQFF. DNA for the CDR3: TGTGCCAGCAAACCCGGACTAGCGGGAGTGCATGAGCAGTTCTTC.

This rearrangement joins TRBV29-1 to TRBJ1-1, with TRBD1 as a possible D gene (5 bases). Germline CDR1 reads SQVTM; CDR2 reads ANQGSEA. V lost 6 bases, J lost 2 bases, and 13 bases lay in between. This CDR3 region has 13 residues. Written as DNA, the CDR3 is TGCAGCGTACGACAGAACCTTAACACTGAAGCTTTCTTT. Translating it yields CSVRQNLNTEAFF.

V gene TRBV7-3 combines with J gene TRBJ2-6, with 7 bases identical to TRBD2. V lost 2 bases and J lost 0; bases outside the gene matches: 7. The germline V gene encodes CDR1 SGHTA and CDR2 FQGTGA. The CDR3 is 18 amino acids. In nucleotides, the CDR3 is TGTGCCAGCAGCTTACAGGCGGGAGCGATCTCTGGGGCCAACGTCCTGACTTTC. This gives the protein CASSLQAGAISGANVLTF.

This clone came up once. The chain recombines TRBV18 with TRBJ2-5; D gene ambiguous. V was shortened by 3 bases and J by 1 base, with 6 bases between the two germline ends. The CDR3 contains 13 residues. CDR1 and CDR2 (germline): KGHSH, LQKENI. CDR3 sequence: CASSPDIQETQYF. The CDR3, as DNA: TGTGCCAGCTCACCTGACATCCAAGAGACCCAGTACTTC.

The J gene is TRBJ2-3, the V gene TRBV6-1; 14 positions agree with TRBD2. The CDR3 sequence is 19 residues long. The germline V gene has CDR1 MNHNS and CDR2 SASEGT. The V segment lost 1 base and the J segment 7 bases; nucleotides outside the gene matches: 13. CDR3 loop: CASSEVGGGLAGVLNTQYF. The DNA for the CDR3 is TGTGCCAGCAGTGAAGTGGGGGGGGGACTAGCGGGAGTATTAAATACGCAGTATTTT.

This sequence joins TRBV19 and TRBJ2-1; unclear D gene. Germline CDR1 and CDR2: LNHDA and SQIVND (reference sequence). This CDR3 has 15 residues. The CDR3 loop is CASTTTESSYNEQFF. The CDR3 DNA sequence: TGTGCATCAACAACGACCGAAAGCTCCTACAATGAGCAGTTCTTC.

The chain has TRBV7-2 and TRBJ2-7; D remains ambiguous. V shed 2 bases and J shed 7 bases, with 15 bases lying between them. The CDR3 is 14 amino acids. Germline CDR1 SGHTA, CDR2 FQGNSA. The CDR3 DNA reads as TGTGCCAGCAGCTTAAGCAGCGACCGTAAGGAGCAGTACTTC. It codes for CASSLSSDRKEQYF.

With regard to this clone: An end of the junction differs from the germline gene, which may be a read error. The sample carries other DNA sequences with the same CDR3. V is TRBV6-1 and J is TRBJ2-7; D gene unclear. Germline CDR1 MNHNS, CDR2 SASEGT. The CDR3 is 11 amino acids. CDR3 nucleotides: TGCGCCAGCAACGAACTGCGGGAGCAGTACTTC. It codes for CASNELREQYF.

This chain links TRBV6-1 with TRBJ1-5; D gene uncertain. This CDR3 region has 15 residues. The V gene lost 3 bases and the J gene lost 3 bases, with 12 bases spanning the gap. Germline CDR1 MNHNS, CDR2 SASEGT. As DNA, the CDR3 is TGTGCCAGCAGTGATGAACAAGGGTACAATCAGCCCCAGCATTTT. It codes for CASSDEQGYNQPQHF.

In DNA, the CDR3 is TGTGCCAGCACCTTGGGAGGAGCTAGCGGGAGGGCGGCTGAGCAGTTCTTC. Protein sequence: CASTLGGASGRAAEQFF. The rearrangement joins TRBV28 to TRBJ2-1, with 12 bases lining up with TRBD2. V dropped 7 bases and J dropped 9; count of bases not matched to a gene: 16. Germline V gene lookup returns CDR1 MDHEN and CDR2 SYDVKM. The CDR3 loop spans 17 amino acids.

The rearrangement joins TRBV7-2 to TRBJ1-4; the match to TRBD1 covers 8 bases. This CDR3 is 15 amino acids long. The J segment lost 5 bases and the V segment lost 1 base, leaving 3 bases of the junction unmatched. Germline CDR1 is SGHTA and CDR2 is FQGNSA. The CDR3 here is CASSLVRTGNEKLFF. DNA of the CDR3: TGTGCCAGCAGCTTAGTGAGGACAGGGAATGAAAAACTGTTTTTT. The full variable domain, its missing parts supplied by reference TRBV7-2 and TRBJ1-4, is GAGVSQSPSNKVTEKGKDVELRCDPISGHTALYWYRQSLGQGLEFLIYFQGNSAPDKSGLPSDRFSAERTGGSVSTLTIQRTQQEDSAVYLCASSLVRTGNEKLFFGSGTQLSVL.

This chain uses TRBV6-5 with TRBJ2-5; TRBD2 is a possible D gene (5 bases). Germline CDR1 reads MNHEY; CDR2 reads SVGAGI. V was trimmed by 0 bases and J by 2 bases, leaving 10 bases between them. This CDR3 has 15 residues. The DNA of the CDR3 is TGTGCCAGCAGTTACTCGGATAGCGCTCAAGAGACCCAGTACTTC. It codes for CASSYSDSAQETQYF.

The rearrangement uses TRBV13 and TRBJ2-3; weak D call: TRBD1 (6 bases). CDR1 and CDR2 from the germline V gene are PRHDT and FYEKMQ (reference sequence). With 2 bases removed from V and 4 bases from J, the gap between germline ends came to 13 bases. The CDR3 spans 15 residues. DNA for the CDR3: TGTGCCAGCAGCTTATTCGGCAGGGGTGCAGATACGCAGTATTTT. This gives the protein CASSLFGRGADTQYF.

The genes are TRBV5-6 and TRBJ1-5; D is undetermined. Germline loops: CDR1 SGHDT, CDR2 YYEEEE. The CDR3 spans 16 residues. Trimming took 2 bases from V and 1 from J, leaving 13 bases between them. The CDR3 region is CASSLGGWGSNQPQHF. The CDR3 DNA is TGTGCCAGCAGCTTAGGAGGGTGGGGAAGCAATCAGCCCCAGCATTTT.

Only a few counts were recorded for this clone. Other DNA sequences in this specimen translate into the identical CDR3. The rearrangement uses TRBV10-3 and TRBJ2-5; no clear D. Germline V CDR1 and CDR2: ENHRY, SYGVKD. V was cut by 4 bases and J by 2 bases, with 5 bases left in between. The CDR3 has 12 amino acids. CDR3 nucleotide sequence: TGTGCCATCAGTGGGGGTCAAGAGACCCAGTACTTC. Translated: CAISGGQETQYF.

V gene TRBV19 combines with J gene TRBJ2-3; perhaps TRBD2 as D (7 bases). V was trimmed by 11 bases and J by 5 bases, leaving 14 bases between them. Looked up from germline, CDR1 is LNHDA and CDR2 is SQIVND (reference sequence). There are 12 residues in the CDR3. The CDR3 protein is CAAGGRGDTQYF. CDR3 DNA: TGTGCCGCCGGGGGGCGCGGAGATACGCAGTATTTT.

The chain employs TRBV2 and TRBJ1-2; D gene unclear. CDR3 length: 13 residues. V dropped 7 bases and J dropped 0 bases, with 9 bases sitting between them. Per germline, CDR1 SNHLY and CDR2 FYNNEI. The CDR3 spells CASNPQTNYGYTF. In DNA, the CDR3 is TGTGCCAGCAACCCACAGACTAACTATGGCTACACCTTC.

This chain uses TRBV6-5 with TRBJ1-2; 7 positions match TRBD1. The CDR3 consists of 13 residues. The germline V gene has CDR1 MNHEY and CDR2 SVGAGI. The V segment lost 3 bases and the J segment 8 bases; nucleotides outside the gene matches: 6. In DNA, the CDR3 is TGTGCCAGCAGTTATAGGGGGCTCGAGGGCTACACCTTC. Residues: CASSYRGLEGYTF.

The chain joins TRBV5-1 to TRBJ2-7, with D maybe TRBD2 (6 bases). There are 12 residues in the CDR3. The germline CDR1 and CDR2 sequences are SGHRS and YFSETQ. Trimming took 9 bases from V and 3 from J, leaving 13 bases between them. In DNA form, the CDR3 reads TGCGCCAAGAGGTGGGACTGCTACGAGCAGTACTTC. Amino acids: CAKRWDCYEQYF.

This chain connects TRBV18 to TRBJ1-1, with D hard to call. The CDR3 covers 14 residues. Trimming cost V 1 base and J 5 bases, with 11 bases left between them. In germline, CDR1 is KGHSH, CDR2 LQKENI. The CDR3 region is CASSPREGVTEAFF. The CDR3 DNA reads as TGTGCCAGCTCACCACGGGAGGGAGTAACTGAAGCTTTCTTT.

This chain connects TRBV27 to TRBJ2-7; D ambiguous. Germline values: CDR1 MNHEY, CDR2 SMNVEV (reference sequence). CDR3 length: 15 residues. The V gene lost 3 bases and the J gene lost 4 bases, with 16 bases spanning the gap. The CDR3 here is CASSFSVGREYEQYF. The DNA for the CDR3 is TGTGCCAGCAGTTTCTCAGTGGGCAGAGAATACGAGCAGTACTTC.

This chain links TRBV14 with TRBJ1-5; D is ambiguous. This CDR3 has 12 residues. The ends were cut back, 0 bases at V and 10 bases at J, with 7 bases in the middle. Germline loops: CDR1 SGHDN, CDR2 FVKESK. The DNA of the CDR3 is TGTGCCAGCAGCCAAGATAAAGGACCCCAGCATTTT. Residues: CASSQDKGPQHF.

This chain connects TRBV15 to TRBJ1-4; D call uncertain. CDR1 and CDR2 from the germline V gene are LNHNV and YYDKDF (reference sequence). This CDR3 is built from 14 residues. V lost 1 base and J 7 bases, leaving 10 bases between the germline ends. The CDR3 coding sequence is TGTGCCACCAGCAGAGGGGGTACGGGTGAAAAACTGTTTTTT. Translated: CATSRGGTGEKLFF.

This clone was observed a few times. This chain connects TRBV5-1 to TRBJ1-1, with 7 bases matching TRBD1. The CDR3 sequence is 14 residues long. V shed 6 bases and J 1 base; nucleotides not matched to a gene: 6. Germline-derived CDR1 and CDR2 are SGHRS and YFSETQ. This chain's CDR3 is CASKWDSQNTEAFF. In DNA, the CDR3 is TGCGCCAGCAAATGGGACAGCCAGAACACTGAAGCTTTCTTT.

The genes are TRBV7-9 and TRBJ2-7, with TRBD1 matching 11 bases. The CDR3 consists of 16 residues. J was trimmed by 0 bases and V by 2 bases; bases with no gene match: 3. Germline V gives CDR1 SEHNR, CDR2 FQNEAQ (reference sequence). The CDR3 reads CASSLRDRGYSYEQYF. The DNA of the CDR3 is TGTGCCAGCAGCTTAAGGGACAGGGGGTACTCCTACGAGCAGTACTTC.

J is TRBJ2-5 and V is TRBV18, with TRBD1 matching over 7 bases. This CDR3 is 14 amino acids long. Unmatched junction bases numbered 2, after V lost 3 bases and J lost 1 base. The germline V gene has CDR1 KGHSH and CDR2 LQKENI. The CDR3 sequence is CASSPGTAQETQYF. CDR3 nucleotides: TGTGCCAGCTCACCCGGGACAGCCCAAGAGACCCAGTACTTC.

The chain recombines TRBV9 with TRBJ2-5; D is perhaps TRBD1 or TRBD2 (5 bases each). The CDR3 length is 15 residues. The V gene's germline CDR1 is SGDLS and CDR2 YYNGEE. The V end was cut by 4 bases, the J end by 1 base, with 14 bases between. This chain's CDR3 is CASSSLGDRQETQYF. DNA for the CDR3: TGTGCCAGCAGCTCATTGGGGGACCGCCAAGAGACCCAGTACTTC.